These 27 T cell receptor beta chains share one sample of origin, sequenced in a study of graft-versus-host responses after intestinal transplantation. The data were produced by immunoSEQ multiplex PCR, yet TCRdb's version contains in-frame clones alone and is incomplete. Of 25,000 to 35,000 clones in the sample, 87% were seen once. The sample here was PBMCs, taken around 62 weeks after intestinal transplantation. These receptors all come from a human patient who received an intestinal transplant, so some T cells may come from the graft donor.

In nucleotides, the CDR3 is TGTGCCCAACCCACAGGCTCCGGAAACACCATATATTTT. Its protein product is CAQPTGSGNTIYF. The chain couples TRBV30 to TRBJ1-3; D is possibly TRBD1 (5 bases). The CDR3 contains 13 residues. Germline V gene lookup returns CDR1 GTSNPN and CDR2 SVGIG (reference sequence). The germline V and J ends were trimmed by 8 bases and 4 bases, with 15 bases remaining between them.

The J gene is TRBJ2-5, the V gene TRBV25-1, with D unresolved. The CDR3 runs 12 residues. The ends were cut back, 3 bases at V and 0 bases at J, with 2 bases in the middle. CDR1 is MGHDK and CDR2 is SYGVNS in the germline V gene. The CDR3 DNA reads TGTGCCAGCAGTGAGGACCAAGAGACCCAGTACTTC. This sequence encodes CASSEDQETQYF.

V gene TRBV10-3 combines with J gene TRBJ2-1, with a possible D match to TRBD2 (6 bases). This CDR3 contains 13 residues. Trimming took off 11 bases at V and 2 bases at J, with 13 bases between the two ends. Germline CDR1 is ENHRY and CDR2 is SYGVKD. The CDR3 bases are TGTGCCGCCGGAGGCGGGACCTACAATGAGCAGTTCTTC. It encodes CAAGGGTYNEQFF.

The rearrangement links TRBV2 to TRBJ1-2; 8 bases map to TRBD1. CDR3 length: 11 residues. CDR1 is SNHLY, CDR2 FYNNEI, per germline. V lost 9 bases and J lost 8; bases outside the gene matches: 5. CDR3 nucleotide sequence: TGTGCCAGTCCAACAGGGGGGGGCTACACCTTC. Amino acids: CASPTGGGYTF.

As DNA, the CDR3 is TGTGCCAGCAGTTACTCTACAGGGGGGTATGGCTACACCTTC. Translated: CASSYSTGGYGYTF. J is TRBJ1-2 and V is TRBV6-6, with 8 bases lining up with TRBD1. The V gene's germline CDR1 is MNHNY and CDR2 SVGAGI (reference sequence). The CDR3 runs to 14 residues. With V trimmed by 0 bases and J by 5 bases, 2 bases remained unmatched.

The gene calls are TRBV7-8 and TRBJ2-2; D is ambiguous. Germline assignment: CDR1 SGHVS and CDR2 FQNEAQ. V was pared by 2 bases and J by 5 bases, with 12 bases between. This CDR3 has 15 residues. The CDR3 sequence: CASSLKRVETGELFF. As DNA, the CDR3 is TGTGCCAGCAGCTTAAAAAGGGTTGAAACCGGGGAGCTGTTTTTT.

J is TRBJ2-1 and V is TRBV15; the D gene is possibly TRBD1 (6 bases). Germline V gene data show CDR1 as LNHNV and CDR2 as YYDKDF (reference sequence). The germline V and J ends were trimmed by 2 bases and 10 bases, with 15 bases remaining between them. This CDR3 has 14 residues. The CDR3 protein is CATSRRGTPVEQFF. For the CDR3, the DNA is TGTGCCACCAGCAGAAGGGGGACGCCCGTAGAGCAGTTCTTC.

CDR3 loop: CASRRGASYEQYF. The CDR3 nucleotides are TGTGCCAGCAGGCGGGGGGCTTCCTACGAGCAGTACTTC. The J gene is TRBJ2-7, the V gene TRBV6-5, with 8 nucleotides matching TRBD2. The CDR3 runs to 13 residues. V shed 6 bases and J 1 base; nucleotides not matched to a gene: 2. Germline V gene data show CDR1 as MNHEY and CDR2 as SVGAGI.

V usage is TRBV2 and J usage is TRBJ2-5; D is perhaps TRBD1 (6 bases). Trimming stripped 7 bases from V and 4 bases from J, with 16 bases between. CDR3 length: 14 residues. Germline CDR1 and CDR2: SNHLY and FYNNEI. The CDR3 DNA follows: TGTGCCAGCAAAGATCAGGGGTCGGTAGAGACCCAGTACTTC. Its translation is CASKDQGSVETQYF.

The chain uses TRBV30 and TRBJ2-3; a weak D match, TRBD1 (6 bases). The CDR3 runs 13 residues. V lost 3 bases and J 8 bases, leaving 15 bases between the germline ends. Germline assignment: CDR1 GTSNPN and CDR2 SVGIG (reference sequence). The CDR3 spells CAWSLPGVGTQYF. The CDR3, as DNA: TGTGCCTGGAGCCTACCAGGGGTGGGTACGCAGTATTTT.

The J gene is TRBJ2-1, the V gene TRBV5-4, with a possible D match to TRBD2 (6 bases). Germline values: CDR1 SGHNT, CDR2 YYREEE (reference sequence). The V end was cut by 5 bases, the J end by 8 bases, with 14 bases between. The length of the CDR3 is 13 residues. The CDR3 DNA follows: TGTGCCAGCAGGGAGGGTTTTTCTCATGAGCAGTTCTTC. It specifies CASREGFSHEQFF.

The chain has TRBV7-2 and TRBJ2-1, with D possibly matching TRBD2 (6 bases). Germline assignment: CDR1 SGHTA and CDR2 FQGNSA. The CDR3 covers 12 residues. V was clipped by 4 bases and J by 7 bases, with 8 bases between them. CDR3 coding DNA: TGTGCCAGCAGCTCGACTAGAAATGAGCAGTTCTTC. The encoded protein is CASSSTRNEQFF. Variable domain in full (rest from reference TRBV7-2 and TRBJ2-1): GAGVSQSPSNKVTEKGKDVELRCDPISGHTALYWYRQSLGQGLEFLIYFQGNSAPDKSGLPSDRFSAERTGGSVSTLTIQRTQQEDSAVYLCASSSTRNEQFFGPGTRLTVL.

The chain combines TRBV6-1 with TRBJ1-6; TRBD1 matches 11 bases. V shed 9 bases, J shed 11 bases, and the junction held 6 bases outside the gene matches. Germline V gene data show CDR1 as MNHNS and CDR2 as SASEGT. The CDR3 loop spans 13 amino acids. CDR3 residues: CASKDRGHPPLHF. The CDR3 coding sequence is TGTGCCAGTAAGGACAGGGGGCATCCACCCCTCCACTTT.

The chain is built from TRBV15 and TRBJ2-7, with D possibly TRBD1 on 5 matching bases. The ends were cut back, 5 bases at V and 1 base at J, with 15 bases in the middle. The CDR3 is 15 amino acids. From germline, CDR1 is LNHNV and CDR2 YYDKDF (reference sequence). The CDR3 DNA follows: TGTGCCACCAGCCCTGAAGACAGCCCATCCTACGAGCAGTACTTC. It yields the protein CATSPEDSPSYEQYF.

The chain employs TRBV6-5 and TRBJ1-2, with 7 nucleotides matching TRBD1. Germline CDR1 reads MNHEY; CDR2 reads SVGAGI. J gave up 1 base and V 8 bases, and 7 bases lay outside the gene matches. This CDR3 contains 14 residues. The CDR3 DNA sequence: TGTGCCAGCCGGCCGGGACAGCTTAACTATGGCTACACCTTC. Its protein product is CASRPGQLNYGYTF.

The chain uses TRBV28 and TRBJ1-1, with D tentatively TRBD1 (5 bases). Per the germline V gene, CDR1 is MDHEN and CDR2 is SYDVKM. The CDR3 has 17 amino acids. The V end was cut by 5 bases, the J end by 1 base, with 20 bases between. This chain's CDR3 is CASSTRVPGAENTEAFF. The CDR3 DNA reads TGTGCCAGCAGTACACGCGTCCCCGGGGCAGAGAACACTGAAGCTTTCTTT.

V gene TRBV11-2 combines with J gene TRBJ2-1, with D perhaps matching TRBD2 (6 bases). Trimming cost V 3 bases and J 4 bases, with 22 bases left between them. The CDR3 is 18 residues long. Germline CDR1 SGHAT, CDR2 FQNNGV. This CDR3 is CASSFRFTRDFLYNEQFF. The DNA of the CDR3 is TGTGCCAGCAGCTTTAGATTTACCCGGGACTTTTTATACAATGAGCAGTTCTTC.

The chain is built from TRBV6-1 and TRBJ2-7; D ambiguous. Germline loops: CDR1 MNHNS, CDR2 SASEGT. Trimming pared 4 bases from V and 2 bases from J, leaving 0 bases between. This CDR3 is built from 10 residues. The CDR3 here is CASSAYEQYF. For the CDR3, the DNA is TGTGCCAGCAGTGCCTACGAGCAGTACTTC.

J is TRBJ2-2 and V is TRBV7-7; D might be TRBD2 (6 bases). The CDR3 has 14 amino acids. From germline, CDR1 is SSHAT and CDR2 FNYEAQ (reference sequence). The V gene lost 5 bases and the J gene lost 2 bases, with 9 bases spanning the gap. CDR3 region: CASSPGTNTGELFF. As DNA, the CDR3 is TGTGCCAGCAGCCCTGGGACTAACACCGGGGAGCTGTTTTTT.

V is TRBV6-5 and J is TRBJ1-1; 10 nucleotides match TRBD1. CDR1 is MNHEY, CDR2 SVGAGI, per germline. V shed 2 bases, J shed 4 bases, and the junction held 1 base outside the gene matches. CDR3 length: 14 amino acids. The CDR3 loop is CASSYRDRGTEAFF. CDR3 nucleotides: TGTGCCAGCAGTTACAGGGACAGGGGCACTGAAGCTTTCTTT.

This clone was seen a handful of times. This sequence joins TRBV6-6 and TRBJ2-1; D is perhaps TRBD1 or TRBD2 (6 bases each). V was clipped by 2 bases and J by 7 bases, with 12 bases between them. The CDR3 spans 14 residues. Germline CDR1 and CDR2: MNHNY and SVGAGI (reference sequence). CDR3: CASSYRGTGNEQFF. The CDR3 bases are TGTGCCAGCAGTTACAGGGGGACTGGGAATGAGCAGTTCTTC.

This clone has a single count. The chain is built from TRBV19 and TRBJ2-3; 12 bases map to TRBD2. V shed 8 bases and J 2 bases; nucleotides not matched to a gene: 11. Germline V lookup: CDR1 LNHDA, CDR2 SQIVND (reference sequence). The CDR3 consists of 17 residues. For the CDR3, the DNA is TGTGCCAGTCTAGCGGGAGGGCCTGGTACACACACAGATACGCAGTATTTT. Residues: CASLAGGPGTHTDTQYF.

The rearrangement joins TRBV6-1 to TRBJ1-5; 10 positions agree with TRBD1. Germline CDR1 is MNHNS and CDR2 is SASEGT. This CDR3 is 12 amino acids long. V lost 8 bases to trimming and J lost 5 bases; unmatched junction nucleotides: 0. The CDR3 nucleotides read TGTGCCAGCGGGACAGGGGATCAGCCCCAGCATTTT. As protein: CASGTGDQPQHF.

V usage is TRBV5-8 and J usage is TRBJ1-2, with TRBD1 identical over 7 bases. V was clipped by 1 base and J by 7 bases; unmatched bases: 7. Germline CDR1 and CDR2: SGHTS and YDEGEE. The CDR3 contains 14 residues. CDR3 residues: CASSLRGDRVGYTF. The CDR3, as DNA: TGTGCCAGCAGCTTGAGGGGGGACAGAGTTGGCTACACCTTC.

The chain is built from TRBV7-8 and TRBJ2-5; 7 bases fit TRBD1. Near its end, the DNA agrees better with TRBJ2-7, so the J call may be wrong. The germline V gene has CDR1 SGHVS and CDR2 FQNEAQ. The CDR3 totals 13 residues. The CDR3 nucleotides read TGTGCCAGCAGCCTGAAGACAGGGATCGAGCAGTACTTC. Protein: CASSLKTGIEQYF.

The CDR3 DNA reads TGCAGCGTTGTCGGGAGTATGAATGAGCAGTTCTTC. Translated: CSVVGSMNEQFF. The chain links TRBV29-1 to TRBJ2-1; possibly TRBD2 for D (6 bases). The germline V and J ends were trimmed by 4 bases and 7 bases, with 11 bases remaining between them. The germline CDR1 and CDR2 sequences are SQVTM and ANQGSEA. The CDR3 has 12 residues.

The chain recombines TRBV19 with TRBJ1-5, with D possibly matching TRBD1 (6 bases). Trimming took off 10 bases at V and 2 bases at J, with 15 bases between the two ends. The CDR3 runs 14 residues. Germline loops: CDR1 LNHDA, CDR2 SQIVND (reference sequence). The CDR3 DNA is TGTGCCACCAGGGGTTTGGGAGGCAATCAGCCCCAGCATTTT. The encoded protein is CATRGLGGNQPQHF.